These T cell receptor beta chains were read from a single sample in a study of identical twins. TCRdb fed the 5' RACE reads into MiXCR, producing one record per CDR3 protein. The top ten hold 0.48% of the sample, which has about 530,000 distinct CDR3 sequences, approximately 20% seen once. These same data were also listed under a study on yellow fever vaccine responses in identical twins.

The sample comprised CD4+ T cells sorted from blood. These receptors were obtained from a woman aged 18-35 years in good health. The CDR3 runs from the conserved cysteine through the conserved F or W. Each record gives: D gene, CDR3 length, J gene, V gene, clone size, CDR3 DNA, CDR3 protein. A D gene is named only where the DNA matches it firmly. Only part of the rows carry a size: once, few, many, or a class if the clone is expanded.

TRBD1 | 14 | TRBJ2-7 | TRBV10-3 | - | TGTGCCACCGGGGGACAGGGGGAACAACGCGAGCAGTACTTC | CATGGQGEQREQYF
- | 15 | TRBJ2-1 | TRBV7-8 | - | TGTGCCAGCAGCTTATTGGGGGGGCCCAACAATGAGCAGTTCTTC | CASSLLGGPNNEQFF
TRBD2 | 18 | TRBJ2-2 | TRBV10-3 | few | TGTGCCATCAGTGAGTCCAGCGGACTAGCGAGTACAAGCGGGGAGCTGTTTTTT | CAISESSGLASTSGELFF
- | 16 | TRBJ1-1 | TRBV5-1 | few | TGCGCCAGCAGCTTGGTGGGTTGGGGGGTTGGGGCTGAAGCTTTCTTT | CASSLVGWGVGAEAFF
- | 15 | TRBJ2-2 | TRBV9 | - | TGTGCCAGCAGCGCCGGACCAGGGAACACCGGGGAGCTGTTTTTT | CASSAGPGNTGELFF
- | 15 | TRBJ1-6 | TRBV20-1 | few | TGCAGTGCTAGAGTCTCCGGGGATAGGATTTCACCCCTCCACTTT | CSARVSGDRISPLHF
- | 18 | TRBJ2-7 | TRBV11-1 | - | TGTGCCAGCAGTTTCGCCCGCCTGGTTTTAATCGGGCCTGACGAGCAGTACTTC | CASSFARLVLIGPDEQYF
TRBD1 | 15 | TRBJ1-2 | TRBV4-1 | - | TGCGCCAGCAGCCAAGCGCAGGGGGTTAACTATGGCTACACCTTC | CASSQAQGVNYGYTF
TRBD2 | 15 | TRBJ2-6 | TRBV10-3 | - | TGTGCCTCCACTGCGGGGGGATCTGGGGCCAACGTCCTGACTTTC | CASTAGGSGANVLTF
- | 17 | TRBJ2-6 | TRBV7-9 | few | TGTGCCAGCAGCGTACCCCAGGGATGGGCAGGGGCCAACGTCCTGACTTTC | CASSVPQGWAGANVLTF
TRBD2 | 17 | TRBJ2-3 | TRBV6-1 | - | TGTGCCAGCAGTAAGGCGGGCCTGGCGGGGGGCACAGATACGCAGTATTTT | CASSKAGLAGGTDTQYF
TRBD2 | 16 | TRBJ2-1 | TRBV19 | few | TGTGCCAGTACCCCCCCCAGCGGGAGCCGATACAATGAGCAGTTCTTC | CASTPPSGSRYNEQFF
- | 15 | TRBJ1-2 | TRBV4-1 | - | TGCGCCAGCAGCCAAGACAGGGGTTGGGACTATGGCTACACCTTC | CASSQDRGWDYGYTF
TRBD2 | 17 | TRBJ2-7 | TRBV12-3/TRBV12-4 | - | TGTGCCAGCAGTTTAGGGTTTGGTAGCGGGACCCCCTACGAGCAGTACTTC | CASSLGFGSGTPYEQYF
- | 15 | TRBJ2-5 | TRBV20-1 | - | TGCAGTGCTAGGCCAAGAACTAGAAGACAAGAGACCCAGTACTTC | CSARPRTRRQETQYF
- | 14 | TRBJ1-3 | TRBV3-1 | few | TGTGCCAGCAAGGATGCAGGCTCTGGAAACACCATATATTTT | CASKDAGSGNTIYF
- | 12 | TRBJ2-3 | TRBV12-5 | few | TGTGCTAGTGTACAGGACCCAGATACGCAGTATTTT | CASVQDPDTQYF
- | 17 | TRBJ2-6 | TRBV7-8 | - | TGTGCCAGCAGCTTAGACCCCCACCGGTCTGGGGCCAACGTCCTGACTTTC | CASSLDPHRSGANVLTF
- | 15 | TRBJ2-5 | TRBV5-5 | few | TGTGCCAGCAGCTTGTTGCAGACGCACCAAGAGACCCAGTACTTC | CASSLLQTHQETQYF
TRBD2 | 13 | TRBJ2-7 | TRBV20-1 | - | TGCAGTGCACCGGGGGGGCAGGGCTACGAGCAGTACTTC | CSAPGGQGYEQYF
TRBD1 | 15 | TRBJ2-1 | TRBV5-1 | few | TGCGCCAGCAGCTTGGTTCAGGGGGCCTACAATGAGCAGTTCTTC | CASSLVQGAYNEQFF
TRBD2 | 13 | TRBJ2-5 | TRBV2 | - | TGTGCCAGCAGTGGAGCGGGGGAAGAGACCCAGTACTTC | CASSGAGEETQYF
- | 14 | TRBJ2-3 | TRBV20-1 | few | TGCAGTGCTAGAGATCCTAGCAGCACAGATACGCAGTATTTT | CSARDPSSTDTQYF
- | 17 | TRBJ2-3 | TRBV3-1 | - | TGTGCCAGCAGCCAACACAGGGGGGGTGTGACCGCAGATACGCAGTATTTT | CASSQHRGGVTADTQYF
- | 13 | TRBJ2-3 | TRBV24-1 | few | TGTGCCACCAGTGGACTGGCGGGGGATACGCAGTATTTT | CATSGLAGDTQYF
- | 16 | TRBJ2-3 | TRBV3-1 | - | TGTGCCAGCAGCCCGCCCCAGGGACGACGCACAGATACGCAGTATTTT | CASSPPQGRRTDTQYF
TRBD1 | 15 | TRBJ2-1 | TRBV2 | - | TGTGCCAGCAGTGAGGTAGGGGGCCCCTACAATGAGCAGTTCTTC | CASSEVGGPYNEQFF
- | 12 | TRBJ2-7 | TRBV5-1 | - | TGCGCCAGCAGCTCCACCCTCTACGAGCAGTACTTC | CASSSTLYEQYF
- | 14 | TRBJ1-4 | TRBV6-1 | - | TGTGCCAGCAGACTGGGAGGGCCTAATGAAAAACTGTTTTTT | CASRLGGPNEKLFF
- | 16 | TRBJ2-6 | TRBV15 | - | TGTGCCACCAGCAGACTCAGGGGATCTGGGGCCAACGTCCTGACTTTC | CATSRLRGSGANVLTF
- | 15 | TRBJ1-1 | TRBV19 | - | TGTGCCAGTACCCCGTGGGCTCCACTGAACACTGAAGCTTTCTTT | CASTPWAPLNTEAFF
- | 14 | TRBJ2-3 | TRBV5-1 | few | TGCGCCAGCAGCGTGGACACCAACACAGATACGCAGTATTTT | CASSVDTNTDTQYF
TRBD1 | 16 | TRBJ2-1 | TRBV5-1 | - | TGCGCCAGCAGCCAAACGACAGGGGTCTCCTACAATGAGCAGTTCTTC | CASSQTTGVSYNEQFF
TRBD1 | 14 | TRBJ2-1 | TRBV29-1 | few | TGCAGCGTTGAAATCTTACAGGGGGCTAATGAGCAGTTCTTC | CSVEILQGANEQFF
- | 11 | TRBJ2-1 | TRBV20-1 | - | TGCAGTGCTCAAACTAGCAATGAGCAGTTCTTC | CSAQTSNEQFF
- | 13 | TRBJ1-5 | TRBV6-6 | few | TGTGCCAGCAGTCTGACAGTTTATCAGCCCCAGCATTTT | CASSLTVYQPQHF
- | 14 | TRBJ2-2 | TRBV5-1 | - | TGCGCCAGCAGCTTGGAGGGCAGATCCGGGGAGCTGTTTTTT | CASSLEGRSGELFF
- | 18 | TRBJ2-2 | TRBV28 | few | TGTGCCAGCAGTACCCCCCCTGGGCGGGTGACGGTGACCGGGGAGCTGTTTTTT | CASSTPPGRVTVTGELFF
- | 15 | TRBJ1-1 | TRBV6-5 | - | TGTGCCAGCAGTTACGGCGGCTCCGGGGTAACTGAAGCTTTCTTT | CASSYGGSGVTEAFF
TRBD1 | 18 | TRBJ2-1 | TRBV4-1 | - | TGCGCCAGCAGCCAGGTAACGACCGGGACAGGGGTCCCGTATGAGCAGTTCTTC | CASSQVTTGTGVPYEQFF
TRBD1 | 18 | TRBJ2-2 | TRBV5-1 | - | TGCGCCAGCAGCCAGGACAGGGGGCTCGGTGGATCGACCGGGGAGCTGTTTTTT | CASSQDRGLGGSTGELFF
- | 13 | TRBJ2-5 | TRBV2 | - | TGTGCCAGCAGTGAAGCCCTTTGGGAGACCCAGTACTTC | CASSEALWETQYF
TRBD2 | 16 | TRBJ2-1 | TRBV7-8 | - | TGTGCCAGCAGCTTAGGCCCAGCGGGAGGAGGAAATGAGCAGTTCTTC | CASSLGPAGGGNEQFF
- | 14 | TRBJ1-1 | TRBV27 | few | TGTGCCAGCAGCTACCTCGGGTTGAACACTGAAGCTTTCTTT | CASSYLGLNTEAFF
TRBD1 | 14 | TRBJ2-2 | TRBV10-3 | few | TGTGCCATCCTAGGACAGGGGATCGCCGGGGAGCTGTTTTTT | CAILGQGIAGELFF
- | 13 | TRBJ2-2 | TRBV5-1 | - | TGCGCCAGCCTCCAGTCGAACACCGGGGAGCTGTTTTTT | CASLQSNTGELFF
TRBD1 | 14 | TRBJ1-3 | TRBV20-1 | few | TGCAGTGCAGATACAGGGGGCTCTGGAAACACCATATATTTT | CSADTGGSGNTIYF